The rows below give T cell receptor beta chains drawn from one sample of a study of blood T cell repertoires in COVID-19. Some clones are missing from TCRdb's copy, which holds only in-frame ones; the method was immunoSEQ multiplex PCR. Of 200,000 to 300,000 clones in the sample, 85% to 90% are singletons; the top ten hold less than 1.6%. The material sequenced was peripheral blood. These TCRs come from a woman aged 40 to 55 who had recovered from COVID-19. Both conserved end residues are part of each CDR3. D genes are given only for firm matches. Clone size is stated in some rows and not others, as once, few, many or a class when expanded.

clone size: NA; V gene: TRBV6-9; D gene: NA; J gene: TRBJ2-3; CDR3 DNA: TGTGCCAGCAGTTACACACGACAGGCTACGCAGTATTTT; CDR3 protein: CASSYTRQATQYF
clone size: once; V gene: TRBV18; D gene: TRBD1; J gene: TRBJ1-2; CDR3 DNA: TGTGCCAGCTCACCGCTAAATGGACAGGGGGCTGATGGCTACACCTTC; CDR3 protein: CASSPLNGQGADGYTF
clone size: NA; V gene: TRBV27; D gene: NA; J gene: TRBJ2-7; CDR3 DNA: TGTGCCAGCAGTTTAGACGGGGCCTACGAGCAGTACTTC; CDR3 protein: CASSLDGAYEQYF
clone size: NA; V gene: TRBV4-1; D gene: NA; J gene: TRBJ1-2; CDR3 DNA: TGCGCCAGCAGCCAAGGGTATGGGGCTAGGGCTAACTATGGCTACACCTTC; CDR3 protein: CASSQGYGARANYGYTF
clone size: NA; V gene: TRBV14; D gene: TRBD1; J gene: TRBJ1-4; CDR3 DNA: TGTGCCAGCAGCCTCATCGGGACAGGGAGAGAAAAACTGTTTTTT; CDR3 protein: CASSLIGTGREKLFF
clone size: once; V gene: TRBV19; D gene: NA; J gene: TRBJ1-1; CDR3 DNA: TGTGCCAGTAGTAGCCTCCCCACAGGGTCGACTGAAGCTTTCTTT; CDR3 protein: CASSSLPTGSTEAFF
clone size: NA; V gene: TRBV6-5; D gene: NA; J gene: TRBJ1-5; CDR3 DNA: TGTGCCAGCAGACGGGGGACGGGTGGGTATCAGCCCCAGCATTTT; CDR3 protein: CASRRGTGGYQPQHF
clone size: NA; V gene: TRBV5-1; D gene: TRBD2; J gene: TRBJ2-3; CDR3 DNA: TGCGCCAGCAGCCCACCTCTAGCGGGGGGCCCTACAGATACGCAGTATTTT; CDR3 protein: CASSPPLAGGPTDTQYF
clone size: NA; V gene: TRBV11-2; D gene: TRBD2; J gene: TRBJ2-1; CDR3 DNA: TGTGCCAGCAGCTCCGGACTAGCGGGGGGTTACAATGAGCAGTTCTTC; CDR3 protein: CASSSGLAGGYNEQFF
clone size: NA; V gene: TRBV6-5; D gene: NA; J gene: TRBJ1-6; CDR3 DNA: TGTGCCAGCAGCCTAGGAGGGGCTTCACCCCTCCACTTT; CDR3 protein: CASSLGGASPLHF
clone size: NA; V gene: TRBV7-6; D gene: NA; J gene: TRBJ2-1; CDR3 DNA: TGTGCCAGCAGCTTAAATTCCCCCCCAGTTAATGAGCAGTTCTTC; CDR3 protein: CASSLNSPPVNEQFF
clone size: NA; V gene: TRBV5-1; D gene: NA; J gene: TRBJ2-4; CDR3 DNA: TGCGCCAGCAGCACCGGACACAATTCGGCCAAAAACATTCAGTACTTC; CDR3 protein: CASSTGHNSAKNIQYF
clone size: NA; V gene: TRBV5-6; D gene: NA; J gene: TRBJ1-1; CDR3 DNA: TGTGCCAGCAGCTCAGGGACTACTGAAGCTTTCTTT; CDR3 protein: CASSSGTTEAFF
clone size: NA; V gene: TRBV4-3; D gene: TRBD1; J gene: TRBJ2-3; CDR3 DNA: TGCGCCAGCAGCCATGCGGGGGGGACAGGGGGCCCAGATACGCAGTATTTT; CDR3 protein: CASSHAGGTGGPDTQYF
clone size: few; V gene: TRBV4-2; D gene: TRBD2; J gene: TRBJ2-5; CDR3 DNA: TGTGCCAGCAGCCAAGAGGGACTAGCGGGGGGGGAGACCCAGTACTTC; CDR3 protein: CASSQEGLAGGETQYF
clone size: NA; V gene: TRBV19; D gene: NA; J gene: TRBJ1-1; CDR3 DNA: TGTGCCAGTCAAAGGGGGGGGGACACTGAAGCTTTCTTT; CDR3 protein: CASQRGGDTEAFF
clone size: NA; V gene: TRBV6-5; D gene: TRBD1; J gene: TRBJ2-7; CDR3 DNA: TGTGCCAGCAGTTACTCGGCAGGGGGCGTCTACGAGCAGTACTTC; CDR3 protein: CASSYSAGGVYEQYF
clone size: NA; V gene: TRBV4-2; D gene: TRBD2; J gene: TRBJ2-3; CDR3 DNA: TGTGCCAGCAGCCCTTCCGGGACTAGCGGGGGGGATGGCACAGATACGCAGTATTTT; CDR3 protein: CASSPSGTSGGDGTDTQYF
clone size: NA; V gene: TRBV5-1; D gene: TRBD1; J gene: TRBJ1-1; CDR3 DNA: TGCGCCAGCAGCTCTGGGACAGGGACTATGAACACTGAAGCTTTCTTT; CDR3 protein: CASSSGTGTMNTEAFF
clone size: NA; V gene: TRBV9; D gene: TRBD2; J gene: TRBJ2-3; CDR3 DNA: TGTGCCAGCAGCGCCGGGAGCGGGGGGGCCTCCGATACGCAGTATTTT; CDR3 protein: CASSAGSGGASDTQYF
clone size: NA; V gene: TRBV5-3; D gene: TRBD1; J gene: TRBJ1-1; CDR3 DNA: TGTGCTGGGGGACAGGGGAAGAGGGACACTGAAGCTTTCTTT; CDR3 protein: CAGGQGKRDTEAFF
clone size: NA; V gene: TRBV19; D gene: TRBD1; J gene: TRBJ1-2; CDR3 DNA: TGTGCCAGTACCAGGCCGGGACAGGGGGGCTATGGCTACACCTTC; CDR3 protein: CASTRPGQGGYGYTF
clone size: NA; V gene: TRBV2; D gene: TRBD1; J gene: TRBJ1-5; CDR3 DNA: TGTGCCGGCAGGGGGCTCAATGGTCAGCCCCAGCATTTT; CDR3 protein: CAGRGLNGQPQHF